Here is one TCR beta chain with its context. This sample is drawn from a study of blood T cell repertoires in COVID-19. Clones were sequenced by immunoSEQ multiplex PCR, and TCRdb holds only the in-frame ones, with some missing. The table records around 220,000 clones, approximately 90% of them present only once. The V and J ends lost 1 base and 0 bases, in that order; junction bases with no gene match: 1. The CDR3 covers 15 residues. The V gene's germline CDR1 is SEHNR and CDR2 FQNEAQ (reference sequence). The receptor comes from a woman aged 25 to 39 with acute COVID-19. Sequencing was performed on PBMCs or T cells enriched from blood (not recorded which). V and J are TRBV7-9 and TRBJ2-3, with 7 bases lining up with TRBD1. CDR3 sequence (DNA): TGTGCCAGCAGCTTAGTCAGGGGGAGCACAGATACGCAGTATTTT. Its protein is CASSLVRGSTDTQYF.